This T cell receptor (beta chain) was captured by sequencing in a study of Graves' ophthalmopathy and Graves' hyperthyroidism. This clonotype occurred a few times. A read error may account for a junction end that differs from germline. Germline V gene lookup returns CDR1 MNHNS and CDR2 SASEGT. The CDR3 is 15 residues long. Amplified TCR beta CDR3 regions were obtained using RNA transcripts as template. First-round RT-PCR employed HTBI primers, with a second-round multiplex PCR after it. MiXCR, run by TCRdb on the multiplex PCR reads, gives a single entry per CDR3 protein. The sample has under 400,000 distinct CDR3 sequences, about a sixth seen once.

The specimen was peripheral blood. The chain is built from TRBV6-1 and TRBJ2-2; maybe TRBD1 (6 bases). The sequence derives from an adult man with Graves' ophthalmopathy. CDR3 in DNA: TGTGTCAGCAGTGGGCCGGGACAGAACACCGGGGAGCTGTTTTTT. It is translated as CVSSGPGQNTGELFF.